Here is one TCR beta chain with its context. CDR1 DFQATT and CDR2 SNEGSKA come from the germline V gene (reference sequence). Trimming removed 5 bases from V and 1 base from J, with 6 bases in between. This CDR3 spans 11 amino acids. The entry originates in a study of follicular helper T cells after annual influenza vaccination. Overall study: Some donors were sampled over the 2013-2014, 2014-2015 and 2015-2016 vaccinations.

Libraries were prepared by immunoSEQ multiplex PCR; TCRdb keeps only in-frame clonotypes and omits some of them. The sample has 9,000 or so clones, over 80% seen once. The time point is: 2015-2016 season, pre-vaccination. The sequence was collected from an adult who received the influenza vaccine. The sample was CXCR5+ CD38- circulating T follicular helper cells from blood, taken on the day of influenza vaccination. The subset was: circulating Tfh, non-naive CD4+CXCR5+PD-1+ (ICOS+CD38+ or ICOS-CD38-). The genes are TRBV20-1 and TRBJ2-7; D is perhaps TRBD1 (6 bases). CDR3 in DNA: TGCAGTGCTGGGACATCCTACGAGCAGTACTTC. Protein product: CSAGTSYEQYF.